This passage covers 20 T cell receptor beta chains from one sample sequenced in a study of OX40 agonist ivuxolimab in advanced cancers. Sequenced by immunoSEQ multiplex PCR; TCRdb stores in-frame clones only, minus some. There are 80,000 to 100,000 clones in the sample; about 90% occur only once, and around 1.6% lies in the top ten. Material: CD4+ or CD8+ T cells sorted from blood, obtained in a trial of the OX40 agonist ivuxolimab. All receptors derive from an adult with an advanced solid tumor such as melanoma, head and neck, liver or kidney cancer.

The rearrangement uses TRBV11-3 and TRBJ2-1; 7 positions match TRBD2. There are 14 residues in the CDR3. Trimming removed 6 bases from V and 7 bases from J; junction bases left unmatched: 9. The V gene's germline CDR1 is SGHNT and CDR2 YENEEA. The CDR3 region has the DNA TGTGCCAGCAGTAGGAGCGGGAATCGGAATGAGCAGTTCTTC. This translates into CASSRSGNRNEQFF.

The chain couples TRBV7-2 to TRBJ2-1; D perhaps matches TRBD1 (6 bases). Germline V gene lookup returns CDR1 SGHTA and CDR2 FQGNSA. CDR3 length equals 13 residues. Trimming left V 2 bases short and J 9 bases short, with 11 bases between. CDR3 DNA: TGTGCCAGCAGCTTAAGGCTAGGGGGTGAGCAGTTCTTC. The encoded protein is CASSLRLGGEQFF.

This sequence joins TRBV7-2 and TRBJ2-2; D ambiguous. V dropped 1 base and J dropped 6 bases, with 6 bases sitting between them. Germline lookup yields CDR1 SGHTA and CDR2 FQGNSA. This CDR3 region has 13 residues. DNA of the CDR3: TGTGCCAGCAGCTTAGATAGGCCCGGGGAGCTGTTTTTT. Its protein is CASSLDRPGELFF. Combining the CDR3 with reference TRBV7-2 and TRBJ2-2 gives the whole variable domain GAGVSQSPSNKVTEKGKDVELRCDPISGHTALYWYRQSLGQGLEFLIYFQGNSAPDKSGLPSDRFSAERTGGSVSTLTIQRTQQEDSAVYLCASSLDRPGELFFGEGSRLTVL.

The V and J genes are TRBV2 and TRBJ1-5, with 7 positions matching TRBD1. The CDR3 sequence is 17 residues long. The junction had 12 bases not matched to a gene; V was cut back by 0 bases and J by 7 bases. CDR1 is SNHLY, CDR2 FYNNEI, per germline. The DNA of the CDR3 is TGTGCCAGCAGTGAAGCGCAGGGGGAGTTGGTCTGGCAGCCCCAGCATTTT. Translated, it gives CASSEAQGELVWQPQHF.

V gene TRBV5-4 combines with J gene TRBJ2-7; maybe TRBD1 (6 bases). The germline V and J ends were trimmed by 3 bases and 5 bases, with 9 bases remaining between them. CDR3 size: 12 residues. Per the germline V gene, CDR1 is SGHNT and CDR2 is YYREEE (reference sequence). In DNA form, the CDR3 reads TGTGCCAGCAGCTCGGACAGAAACGAGCAGTACTTC. Translating gives CASSSDRNEQYF. The variable domain in full, completed from reference TRBV5-4 and TRBJ2-7, reads ETGVTQSPTHLIKTRGQQVTLRCSSQSGHNTVSWYQQALGQGPQFIFQYYREEENGRGNFPPRFSGLQFPNYSSELNVNALELDDSALYLCASSSDRNEQYFGPGTRLTVT.

The chain carries TRBV28 and TRBJ1-5; TRBD1 might be the D (6 bases). The CDR3 has 15 amino acids. Germline V gene lookup returns CDR1 MDHEN and CDR2 SYDVKM. V lost 4 bases to trimming and J lost 5 bases, with 15 bases between them. The CDR3 region has the DNA TGTGCCAGCAGTTCTAGACAGGTGGGGTATCAGCCCCAGCATTTT. Translating gives CASSSRQVGYQPQHF.

V usage is TRBV7-2 and J usage is TRBJ2-7; maybe TRBD1 (5 bases). In germline, CDR1 is SGHTA, CDR2 FQGNSA. The CDR3 extends over 14 amino acids. Trimming took off 5 bases at V and 1 base at J, with 12 bases between the two ends. The CDR3 is CASSQGELSYEQYF. In DNA, the CDR3 is TGTGCCAGCAGCCAGGGTGAGTTGTCCTACGAGCAGTACTTC.

The chain employs TRBV7-2 and TRBJ2-3; the match to TRBD2 covers 15 bases. The ends lost 8 bases at V and 1 base at J; junction bases unmatched: 7. The CDR3 extends over 17 amino acids. Germline CDR1 is SGHTA and CDR2 is FQGNSA. The CDR3 nucleotides are TGTGCCAGCTCCCCGGGACTAGCGGGAGGAGGCACAGATACGCAGTATTTT. It specifies CASSPGLAGGGTDTQYF.

The genes are TRBV21-1 and TRBJ1-1; the tabulated D call, TRBD1, remains unverified against the DNA. TRBV21-1 is a listed pseudogene. This CDR3 is 15 amino acids long. The CDR3 DNA follows: TGTGCCAGCAGCAAAGAAGGCAGGGGGCTCACTGAAGCTTTCTTT. This gives the protein CASSKEGRGLTEAFF.

The chain joins TRBV28 to TRBJ2-1, with D hard to call. Trimming removed 5 bases at V and 5 bases at J, with 19 bases between. The CDR3 covers 16 residues. Germline loops: CDR1 MDHEN, CDR2 SYDVKM. The CDR3: CASSTSLVPTNNEQFF. CDR3 nucleotide sequence: TGTGCCAGCAGTACATCGTTGGTACCTACGAACAATGAGCAGTTCTTC.

This chain uses TRBV4-2 with TRBJ2-1; D perhaps matches TRBD2 (5 bases). From germline, CDR1 is LGHNA and CDR2 YNFKEQ. CDR3 length equals 18 residues. Trimming took 0 bases from V and 3 from J, leaving 18 bases between them. CDR3 residues: CASSQDRLGEEIYNEQFF. CDR3 DNA: TGTGCCAGCAGCCAAGATCGGTTGGGAGAAGAGATCTACAATGAGCAGTTCTTC.

This rearrangement joins TRBV6-5 to TRBJ2-7; 10 bases agree with TRBD1. The germline gives CDR1 MNHEY, CDR2 SVGAGI. The CDR3 length is 16 residues. The ends lost 2 bases at V and 2 bases at J; junction bases unmatched: 6. DNA of the CDR3: TGTGCCAGCAGTTACCTTGCCGGGACAGGGGCCTACGAGCAGTACTTC. The encoded protein is CASSYLAGTGAYEQYF.

The chain recombines TRBV19 with TRBJ2-3; TRBD2 aligns across 15 bases. The V gene end was trimmed by 7 bases and the J gene end by 1 base; junction bases not matched to a gene: 9. Germline CDR1 is LNHDA and CDR2 is SQIVND (reference sequence). The CDR3 consists of 18 residues. The CDR3 loop is CASTRGLAGGPGTDTQYF. The CDR3 DNA sequence: TGTGCCAGTACTCGAGGACTAGCGGGAGGGCCTGGCACAGATACGCAGTATTTT. The full variable domain, in which reference TRBV19 and TRBJ2-3 provide the parts outside the CDR3, is DGGITQSPKYLFRKEGQNVTLSCEQNLNHDAMYWYRQDPGQGLRLIYYSQIVNDFQKGDIAEGYSVSREKKESFPLTVTSAQKNPTAFYLCASTRGLAGGPGTDTQYFGPGTRLTVL.

The rearrangement links TRBV7-8 to TRBJ2-3; no reliable D call. V was clipped by 2 bases and J by 0 bases, with 6 bases between them. The CDR3 spans 14 residues. CDR1 and CDR2 (germline): SGHVS, FQNEAQ. Written as DNA, the CDR3 is TGTGCCAGCAGCTTAATGGGGAGCACAGATACGCAGTATTTT. Translated, it gives CASSLMGSTDTQYF. Based on the CDR3 plus reference TRBV7-8 and TRBJ2-3, the full variable domain is GAGVSQSPRYKVAKRGQDVALRCDPISGHVSLFWYQQALGQGPEFLTYFQNEAQLDKSGLPSDRFFAERPEGSVSTLKIQRTQQEDSAVYLCASSLMGSTDTQYFGPGTRLTVL.

The CDR3, as DNA: TGTGCCTGGACCAACAGGGGCACAGATACGCAGTATTTT. It is translated as CAWTNRGTDTQYF. The J gene is TRBJ2-3, the V gene TRBV30, with D tentatively TRBD1 (6 bases). The V and J ends lost 4 bases and 1 base respectively, with 9 bases between them. Germline assignment: CDR1 GTSNPN and CDR2 SVGIG (reference sequence). There are 13 residues in the CDR3.

The V and J genes are TRBV4-2 and TRBJ2-5; D unclear. CDR1 LGHNA and CDR2 YNFKEQ come from the germline V gene. The CDR3 is made up of 15 amino acids. V was cut by 0 bases and J by 1 base, with 9 bases left in between. The CDR3 sequence: CASSQEGTVQETQYF. CDR3 bases: TGTGCCAGCAGCCAAGAAGGAACTGTCCAAGAGACCCAGTACTTC.

V and J are TRBV2 and TRBJ2-7, with a possible D match to TRBD2 (5 bases). The V gene's germline CDR1 is SNHLY and CDR2 FYNNEI. V was cut by 4 bases and J by 3 bases, with 19 bases left in between. The CDR3 is 16 amino acids. The CDR3 bases are TGTGCCAGCAGTGGGACGACTACCCGAGCTGTCTACGAGCAGTACTTC. Its protein is CASSGTTTRAVYEQYF.

This clone was observed a few times. The J gene is TRBJ2-5, the V gene TRBV5-1; 9 positions agree with TRBD2. CDR1 and CDR2 (germline): SGHRS, YFSETQ. J was trimmed by 5 bases and V by 4 bases; bases with no gene match: 12. The CDR3 length is 16 residues. The CDR3 region has the DNA TGCGCCAGCAGCGCCGTGTTGGCGGGAGGGAGGGAGACCCAGTACTTC. It translates to CASSAVLAGGRETQYF.

The chain uses TRBV7-3 and TRBJ2-1; D is undetermined. V lost 2 bases and J 2 bases, leaving 10 bases between the germline ends. Germline V lookup: CDR1 SGHTA, CDR2 FQGTGA. This CDR3 has 15 amino acids. DNA of the CDR3: TGTGCCAGCAGCTTAGGGTGGGGAACCTACAATGAGCAGTTCTTC. Translation gives CASSLGWGTYNEQFF.

The chain couples TRBV5-6 to TRBJ1-4; D is ambiguous. CDR3 length: 10 residues. Germline assignment: CDR1 SGHDT and CDR2 YYEEEE. The V end was cut by 0 bases, the J end by 9 bases, with 0 bases between. DNA for the CDR3: TGTGCCAGCAGCTTGGAAAAACTGTTTTTT. Its protein is CASSLEKLFF. Full variable domain (remainder filled in from reference TRBV5-6 and TRBJ1-4): DAGVTQSPTHLIKTRGQQVTLRCSPKSGHDTVSWYQQALGQGPQFIFQYYEEEERQRGNFPDRFSGHQFPNYSSELNVNALLLGDSALYLCASSLEKLFFGSGTQLSVL.